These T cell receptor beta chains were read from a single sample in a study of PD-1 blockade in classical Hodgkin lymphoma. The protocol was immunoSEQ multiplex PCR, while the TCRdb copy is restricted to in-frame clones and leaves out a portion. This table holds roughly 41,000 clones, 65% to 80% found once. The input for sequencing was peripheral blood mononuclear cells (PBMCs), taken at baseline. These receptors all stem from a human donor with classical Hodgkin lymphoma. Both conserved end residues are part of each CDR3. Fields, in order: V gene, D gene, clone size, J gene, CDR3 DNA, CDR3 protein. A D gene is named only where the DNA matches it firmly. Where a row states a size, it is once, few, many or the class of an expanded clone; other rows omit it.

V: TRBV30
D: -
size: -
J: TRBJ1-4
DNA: TGTGCCTGGAGGCAAGACGAGAAAAAACTGTTTTTT
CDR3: CAWRQDEKKLFF

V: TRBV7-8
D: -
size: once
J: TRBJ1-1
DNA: TGTGCCAGCAGCTTAGACAGGGACCTGGGAGCTTTCTTT
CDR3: CASSLDRDLGAFF

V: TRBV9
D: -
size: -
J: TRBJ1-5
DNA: TGTGCCAGCAGCGTAGGGGACGTCAATCAGCCCCAGCATTTT
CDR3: CASSVGDVNQPQHF

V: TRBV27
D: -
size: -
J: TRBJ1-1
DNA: TGTGCCAGCAGTTTTGGTATGGGACTTGCGGGGACTGAAGCTTTCTTT
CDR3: CASSFGMGLAGTEAFF

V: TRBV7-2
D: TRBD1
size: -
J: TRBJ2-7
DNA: TGTGCCAGCAGCGGACAGGGGATTTACGAGCAGTACTTC
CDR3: CASSGQGIYEQYF

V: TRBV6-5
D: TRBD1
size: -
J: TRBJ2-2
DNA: TGTGCCAGCAGTTATGGACAGGGTGGCACCGGGGAGCTGTTTTTT
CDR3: CASSYGQGGTGELFF

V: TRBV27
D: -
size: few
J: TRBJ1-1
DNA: TGTGCCAGCAGGACAGCCATGAACACTGAAGCTTTCTTT
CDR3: CASRTAMNTEAFF

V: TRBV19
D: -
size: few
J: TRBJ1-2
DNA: TGTGCCAGTAGCAACCTGGGCAGGTCAGACTATGGCTACACCTTC
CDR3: CASSNLGRSDYGYTF

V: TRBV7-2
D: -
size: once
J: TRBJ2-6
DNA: TGTGCCAGCAGCCCCCTCGGGGACGTCCTGACTTTC
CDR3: CASSPLGDVLTF

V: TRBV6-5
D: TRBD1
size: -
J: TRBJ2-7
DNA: TGTGCCAGCAGTTTCCGGGACAGGACCTACGAGCAGTACTTC
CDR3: CASSFRDRTYEQYF

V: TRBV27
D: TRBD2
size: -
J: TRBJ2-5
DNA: TGTGCCAGCAGTGCTAGCGGGGGGCGGACCCAGTACTTC
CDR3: CASSASGGRTQYF

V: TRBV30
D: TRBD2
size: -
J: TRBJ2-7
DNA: TGTGCCTGGGGAAAGTGGGCGGGAGGCGACGAGCAGTACTTC
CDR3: CAWGKWAGGDEQYF

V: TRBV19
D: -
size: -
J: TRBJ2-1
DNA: TGTGCCAGTAGTATAGTGGTCACCCCCCCCTACAATGAGCAGTTCTTC
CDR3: CASSIVVTPPYNEQFF

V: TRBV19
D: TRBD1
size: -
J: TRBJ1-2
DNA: TGTGCCAGTAGTGACAGGGGCGAATATGGCTACACCTTC
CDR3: CASSDRGEYGYTF

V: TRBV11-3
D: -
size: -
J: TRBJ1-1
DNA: TGTGCCAGCAGCTTCGGAAGAGAAGCTTTCTTT
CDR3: CASSFGREAFF

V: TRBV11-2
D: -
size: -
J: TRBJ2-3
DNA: TGTGCCAGCAGCTTATTAGGTAGGACAGATACGCAGTATTTT
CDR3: CASSLLGRTDTQYF

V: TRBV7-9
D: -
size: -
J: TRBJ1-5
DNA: TGTGCCAGCAGCTTAGCGGGACATTATAGCAATCAGCCCCAGCATTTT
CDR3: CASSLAGHYSNQPQHF

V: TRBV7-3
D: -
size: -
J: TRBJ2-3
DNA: TGTGCCAGCAGCTTAAGTATTAACACAGATACGCAGTATTTT
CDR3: CASSLSINTDTQYF

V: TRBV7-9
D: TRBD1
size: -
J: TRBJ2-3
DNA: TGTGCCAGCAGCTTAGCGGGGACAGACAGCACAGATACGCAGTATTTT
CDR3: CASSLAGTDSTDTQYF

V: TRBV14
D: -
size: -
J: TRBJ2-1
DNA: TGTGCCAGCAGCCAGCTCGGTCATGAGCAGTTCTTC
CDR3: CASSQLGHEQFF

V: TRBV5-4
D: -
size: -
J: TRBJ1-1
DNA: TGTGCCAGCAGCTTCGGGCAAGGAGGCACTGAAGCTTTCTTT
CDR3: CASSFGQGGTEAFF

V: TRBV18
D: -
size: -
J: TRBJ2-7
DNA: TGTGCCAGCTCACGCCGACCCGGGCCGACCTCCTACGAGCAGTACTTC
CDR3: CASSRRPGPTSYEQYF